The 14 T cell receptor beta chains below come from one sample, sequenced in a study of blood T cells in healthy people across ages. A J-beta primer mix and a sample-barcoded 5' primer were used in a second PCR of about 6 to 12 cycles. TCRdb ran MiXCR on the 5' RACE reads and lists one entry per CDR3 protein. Of about 650,000 distinct CDR3 sequences in the sample, approximately 29% were seen once. The specimen sequenced was blood. The receptors here all came from a woman older than 75 in good health.

In its sample, this clonotype was seen once. The chain has TRBV20-1 and TRBJ1-2; D gene ambiguous. The CDR3 is 13 residues long. V was clipped by 0 bases and J by 4 bases, with 9 bases between them. Germline CDR1 and CDR2: DFQATT and SNEGSKA (reference sequence). The CDR3, as DNA: TGCAGTGCTAGAGATTTCTATTGCTATGGCTACACCTTC. It specifies CSARDFYCYGYTF.

This clonotype turned up a few times. A read error may be the cause here, since a much bigger clone is one base away. V gene TRBV5-5 combines with J gene TRBJ2-1, with D unclear. Trimming shortened V by 0 bases and J by 13 bases, and 23 bases separated the two germline ends. This CDR3 contains 16 residues. Germline V lookup: CDR1 SGHKS, CDR2 YYEKEE (reference sequence). DNA for the CDR3: TGTGCCAGCAGCTTGGGGAAGCTTAGGAGAAAAGAGACCCAGTTCTTC. Translated, it gives CASSLGKLRRKETQFF.

This clonotype was recorded a few times. A read error may be the cause here, since a much bigger clone is one base away. The chain combines TRBV30 with TRBJ2-1; D is perhaps TRBD2 (5 bases). The CDR3 is made up of 12 amino acids. V lost 2 bases and J lost 13, with 15 bases in between. Germline CDR1 reads GTSNPN; CDR2 reads SVGIG (reference sequence). CDR3: CAWSRGLQTQFF. CDR3 in DNA: TGTGCCTGGAGTAGAGGACTTCAGACCCAGTTCTTC. Full variable domain (rest looked up from reference TRBV30 and TRBJ2-1): SQTIHQWPATLVQPVGSPLSLECTVEGTSNPNLYWYRQAAGRGLQLLFYSVGIGQISSEVPQNLSASRPQDRQFILSSKKLLLSDSGFYLCAWSRGLQTQFFGPGTRLTVL.

This chain links TRBV6-1 with TRBJ1-5; D remains unclear. The CDR3 spans 17 residues. Germline assignment: CDR1 MNHNS and CDR2 SASEGT. The V end lost 1 base, the J end lost 2 bases, and 15 bases lay between the germline ends. CDR3 sequence reads: CASSEVRRADGNQPQHF. As DNA, the CDR3 is TGTGCCAGCAGTGAAGTTCGTAGGGCGGACGGCAATCAGCCCCAGCATTTT.

Only a few counts were recorded for this clonotype. The chain uses TRBV20-1 and TRBJ1-5; possibly TRBD1 for D (5 bases). V was clipped by 2 bases and J by 10 bases, with 18 bases between them. This CDR3 is built from 14 residues. Germline lookup yields CDR1 DFQATT and CDR2 SNEGSKA (reference sequence). DNA of the CDR3: TGCAGTGCTAGACCCATGGGCAGGGAGGGCCCCCAGCATTTT. It codes for CSARPMGREGPQHF.

A single count supports this clonotype. The junction shows a germline mismatch at one end, possibly a read error. The CDR3 DNA reads as TGTGCCGGCAGCTTAGACGCCGGGGTGAATGGTTTCTTT. It yields the protein CAGSLDAGVNGFF. The J gene is TRBJ1-1, the V gene TRBV7-2; no clear D gene. The CDR3 runs 13 residues. Germline values: CDR1 SGHTA, CDR2 FQGNSA. The variable domain in full, with the rest retrieved from reference TRBV7-2 and TRBJ1-1, is GAGVSQSPSNKVTEKGKDVELRCDPISGHTALYWYRQSLGQGLEFLIYFQGNSAPDKSGLPSDRFSAERTGGSVSTLTIQRTQQEDSAVYLCAGSLDAGVNGFFGQGTRLTVV.

In regard to this clonotype: It may be a read error: a sequence one base away is much more abundant. This rearrangement joins TRBV11-1 to TRBJ2-5; D is possibly TRBD1 or TRBD2 (6 bases each). The DNA end favors TRBJ2-1, so the J call may be wrong. Germline loops: CDR1 SGHAT, CDR2 FQDESV (reference sequence). This CDR3 region has 14 residues. CDR3 DNA sequence: TGTGCCAGCAGCTCACAGGGACTTGAAGAGACCCAGTTCTTC. Protein: CASSSQGLEETQFF.

This rearrangement joins TRBV20-1 to TRBJ1-6, with unresolved D. Trimming removed 3 bases from V and 8 bases from J, with 11 bases in between. The CDR3 is 13 amino acids. From germline, CDR1 is DFQATT and CDR2 SNEGSKA (reference sequence). This CDR3 reads CSASQDPDSPLHF. The CDR3 region has the DNA TGCAGTGCTAGTCAGGACCCTGATTCACCCCTCCACTTT.

This clonotype was seen a handful of times. This chain uses TRBV27 with TRBJ2-3; 8 nucleotides align to TRBD2. Germline V gene data show CDR1 as MNHEY and CDR2 as SMNVEV (reference sequence). CDR3 length: 15 residues. After removal of 6 bases from V and 3 bases from J, the junction contained 8 bases not matched to a gene. The CDR3 spells CASSISGGATDTQYF. The CDR3 bases are TGTGCCAGCAGCATATCGGGGGGGGCAACAGATACGCAGTATTTT.

Ten or more counts support this clonotype. The chain is built from TRBV7-2 and TRBJ2-1, with 8 bases fitting TRBD1. The V segment lost 4 bases and the J segment 6 bases; nucleotides outside the gene matches: 8. Germline V lookup: CDR1 SGHTA, CDR2 FQGNSA. The CDR3 is 15 residues long. CDR3 nucleotide sequence: TGTGCCAGCAGCTCACGGACAGGGTACGGCAATGAGCAGTTCTTC. Translating gives CASSSRTGYGNEQFF.

Of note for this clonotype: Given a much more abundant clone one base away, this may be a read error. This chain connects TRBV9 to TRBJ2-1, with 8 bases aligning to TRBD2. Germline lookup yields CDR1 SGDLS and CDR2 YYNGEE. The CDR3 is 15 residues long. The CDR3 region has the DNA TGTGCCAGCAGCGTATCCAGCGGGAGTTTTAATGGGCAGTTCTTC. Translated: CASSVSSGSFNGQFF.

The rearrangement links TRBV7-9 to TRBJ2-2; D may be TRBD1 or TRBD2 (5 bases each). Germline V gene lookup returns CDR1 SEHNR and CDR2 FQNEAQ (reference sequence). The CDR3 loop spans 16 amino acids. V dropped 6 bases and J dropped 0 bases, with 14 bases sitting between them. The CDR3 is CASSPGTFANTGELFF. For the CDR3, the DNA is TGTGCCAGCAGTCCAGGGACGTTCGCGAACACCGGGGAGCTGTTTTTT.

This clonotype was counted at least ten times. CDR3 region: CASSLDRGPSSGANVLTF. The CDR3 DNA is TGTGCCAGCAGCTTGGACAGGGGGCCTAGCTCTGGGGCCAACGTCCTGACTTTC. The chain recombines TRBV11-3 with TRBJ2-6; TRBD1 agrees at 11 bases. Germline trimming cut 3 bases from V and 0 bases from J; bases unmatched to any gene: 4. CDR3 length: 18 amino acids. Germline lookup yields CDR1 SGHNT and CDR2 YENEEA.

The chain combines TRBV28 with TRBJ2-3; 8 bases line up with TRBD2. Unmatched junction bases numbered 4, after V lost 7 bases and J lost 4 bases. The germline V gene has CDR1 MDHEN and CDR2 SYDVKM. The CDR3 extends over 13 amino acids. The CDR3, as DNA: TGTGCCAGCAAACGGGGGGGCGCAGATACGCAGTATTTT. It yields the protein CASKRGGADTQYF.